A single sample gave rise to the 4 T cell receptor beta chains below, sequenced in a study of early T cells in non-severe SARS-CoV-2 infection. TCRdb reanalysed the 5' RACE reads using MiXCR and keeps one entry per CDR3 protein. In the table there are 50,000 to 65,000 distinct CDR3 sequences, 10% to 12% of which are singletons. Sequencing was performed on whole blood, taken at baseline. The receptors were gathered from an adult who was a healthcare worker with PCR-confirmed SARS-CoV-2 infection or an uninfected control (not recorded which).

This clonotype was counted at least ten times. The V call is TRBV25-1, the J call TRBJ1-1; no reliable D call. The CDR3 contains 12 residues. CDR1 and CDR2 (germline): MGHDK, SYGVNS. The V end was cut by 3 bases, the J end by 8 bases, with 10 bases between. Here the CDR3 reads CASSENEPEAFF. In nucleotides, the CDR3 is TGTGCCAGCAGTGAGAATGAGCCCGAAGCTTTCTTT.

The chain employs TRBV7-6 and TRBJ2-5; D uncertain. The V and J ends lost 5 bases and 4 bases respectively, with 8 bases between them. Per germline, CDR1 SGHVS and CDR2 FNYEAQ. The CDR3 runs 12 residues. CDR3 sequence: CASSPRSETQYF. In DNA, the CDR3 is TGTGCCAGCAGCCCTAGGTCAGAGACCCAGTACTTC.

The table lists this clonotype with a few counts. The chain carries TRBV5-4 and TRBJ1-2; possibly TRBD1 for D (5 bases). CDR3 length: 15 residues. The germline CDR1 and CDR2 sequences are SGHNT and YYREEE (reference sequence). V lost 3 bases and J lost 7, with 19 bases in between. CDR3: CASSSRQTHFIGYTF. The CDR3 DNA reads TGTGCCAGCAGCTCTCGACAGACTCACTTCATTGGCTACACCTTC.

The sample holds a few counts of this clonotype. This chain joins TRBV6-1 and TRBJ1-2; D not certain. The germline CDR1 and CDR2 sequences are MNHNS and SASEGT. CDR3 length: 12 residues. V shed 8 bases and J shed 4 bases, with 11 bases lying between them. CDR3 DNA: TGTGCCAGCCTGAAGGAGGTCTATGGCTACACCTTC. This encodes CASLKEVYGYTF.